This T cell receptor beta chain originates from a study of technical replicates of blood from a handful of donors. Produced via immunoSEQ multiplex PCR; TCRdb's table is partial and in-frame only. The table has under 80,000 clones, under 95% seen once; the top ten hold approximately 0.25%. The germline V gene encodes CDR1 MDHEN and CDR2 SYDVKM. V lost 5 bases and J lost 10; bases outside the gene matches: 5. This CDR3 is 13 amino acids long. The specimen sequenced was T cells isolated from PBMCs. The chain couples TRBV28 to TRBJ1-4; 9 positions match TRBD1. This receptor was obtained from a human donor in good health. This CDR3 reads CASSVSQGAKLFF. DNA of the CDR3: TGTGCCAGCAGTGTGTCACAGGGGGCAAAACTGTTTTTT.